Included here is one T cell receptor beta chain sequence, with context. What it binds is not known. These data originate in a study of cytomegalovirus exposure and HLA in healthy donors. Overall study results and limits: Judged likely to be a sequencing artifact was a cluster of highly shared sequence variants. In a later analysis, TCR beta V- and J-gene trimming showed a link to a missense DCLRE1C variant.

Participants comprised healthy donors of bone marrow. Germline V CDR1 and CDR2: SGHRS, YFSETQ. Deletions cut 1 base from V and 6 bases from J, with 17 bases between. The CDR3 is made up of 15 amino acids. 60 Vbeta and 13 Jbeta primers were used in PCR. Sequencing used immunoSEQ multiplex PCR; TCRdb keeps in-frame clones, though not all of them. The table includes some 90,000 clones, 70% to 85% detected once. This chain connects TRBV5-1 to TRBJ2-7, with D maybe TRBD2 (5 bases). Sequencing was performed on PBMCs. The source of this sequence is a man aged 45-60 years in good health and CMV-seronegative. The CDR3 nucleotides read TGCGCCAGCAGCTTGAATGACCCCGTGGAGGCCGAGCAGTACTTC. Protein: CASSLNDPVEAEQYF.